The 23 T cell receptor beta chains listed next were all sequenced from one sample in a study of T cell repertoires in cytomegalovirus infection (dated by TCRdb to between 2017 and 2020). Explained via the paper, the treatment or condition label denotes: in vitro stimulation with specific CMV peptide epitopes to enrich CMV-specific T cells. For these receptors, no antigen is known. Sequencing was performed on an Illumina HiSeq 1500. The raw public reads went through TCRdb reprocessing: fastp at Q25, MiXCR clone calling, in-frame beta chains kept. Rows with one shared CDR3 protein collapse into an entry with the most common genes and DNA. This sample comprises some 350,000 distinct CDR3 sequences, just under 30% of them detected only once. The leading ten clones occupy around 18% of the sample. Specimen: cultured PBMCs, collected from culture after CMV antigen stimulation. The source of these receptors is a human donor in good health (CMV status not recorded). Some clones in this sample may be carry-over from other donors' samples.

The genes are TRBV6-5 and TRBJ1-2; D is unclear. CDR3 length equals 18 residues. V lost 2 bases and J lost 2, with 21 bases in between. Germline CDR1 MNHEY, CDR2 SVGAGI. The CDR3 loop reads CASSYRPVGHGINYGYTF. The CDR3, as DNA: TGTGCCAGCAGTTACCGGCCCGTTGGGCATGGGATAAACTATGGCTACACCTTC.

In its sample, this clonotype was seen many times. V is TRBV9 and J is TRBJ2-7, with D perhaps TRBD1 or TRBD2 (6 bases each). Germline V gene sequence: CDR1 SGDLS, CDR2 YYNGEE. The CDR3 loop spans 13 amino acids. Trimming removed 5 bases from V and 3 bases from J, with 12 bases in between. The CDR3 DNA follows: TGTGCCAGCAGTGAAAGGGGGGACTACGAGCAGTACTTC. It yields the protein CASSERGDYEQYF.

Remarks on this clonotype: A junction boundary mismatches the germline segment, possibly from a read error. The chain has TRBV6-1 and TRBJ2-7; D possibly uses TRBD1 or TRBD2 (6 bases each). The germline V gene has CDR1 MNHNS and CDR2 SASEGT. The CDR3 is 13 amino acids. The CDR3, as DNA: TGTGCCAGCAGAGAAGGGGGGCCAGGCGAGCAGTACTTC. As protein: CASREGGPGEQYF.

This rearrangement joins TRBV20-1 to TRBJ2-5, with 7 bases that match TRBD1. The V and J ends lost 5 bases and 4 bases, in that order; junction bases with no gene match: 4. The CDR3 extends over 12 amino acids. The germline CDR1 and CDR2 sequences are DFQATT and SNEGSKA (reference sequence). As DNA, the CDR3 is TGCAGTGCTCCTACAGGGGTAGAGACCCAGTACTTC. Translated, it gives CSAPTGVETQYF.

This chain links TRBV7-6 with TRBJ1-2; D remains unclear. The CDR3 is 14 residues long. Trimming cost V 1 base and J 8 bases, with 14 bases left between them. From germline, CDR1 is SGHVS and CDR2 FNYEAQ. In nucleotides, the CDR3 is TGTGCCAGCAGCTTAGTAGCGGACGATGGGGGCTACACCTTC. This encodes CASSLVADDGGYTF.

The sample holds one count of this clonotype. This chain links TRBV12-3 or TRBV12-4 with TRBJ2-3; 12 positions match TRBD2. The CDR3 is 17 residues long. With V trimmed by 5 bases and J by 5 bases, 11 bases remained unmatched. The CDR3 loop reads CASSPPGTSGFVDTQYF. Written as DNA, the CDR3 is TGTGCCAGCAGTCCCCCCGGGACTAGCGGGTTTGTAGATACGCAGTATTTT.

The rearrangement joins TRBV6-5 to TRBJ2-7, with a possible D match to TRBD2 (7 bases). CDR3 length: 15 amino acids. Per germline, CDR1 MNHEY and CDR2 SVGAGI. Trimming cost V 7 bases and J 1 base, with 17 bases left between them. CDR3 in DNA: TGTGCCAGCAACCCATTGGGAGGGGGTTCCTACGAGCAGTACTTC. It yields the protein CASNPLGGGSYEQYF.

The chain uses TRBV7-4 and TRBJ2-4; 11 nucleotides match TRBD1. The germline V gene has CDR1 SGHVT and CDR2 SQSDAQ. The CDR3 loop spans 17 amino acids. V was clipped by 4 bases and J by 7 bases; unmatched bases: 12. CDR3 nucleotides: TGTGCCAGCAGCTCGGTGAATTCCGGGACAGGGGGGAACATTCAGTACTTC. It translates to CASSSVNSGTGGNIQYF.

V and J are TRBV25-1 and TRBJ1-5; 7 bases line up with TRBD1. Trimming cost V 6 bases and J 3 bases; bases outside gene matches: 5. Germline values: CDR1 MGHDK, CDR2 SYGVNS. This CDR3 comprises 14 residues. CDR3 sequence reads: CASRETGHNQPQHF. CDR3 nucleotide sequence: TGTGCCAGCAGGGAGACAGGGCACAATCAGCCCCAGCATTTT.

This clonotype was counted a single time. The V and J genes are TRBV5-1 and TRBJ2-3; no clear D. Germline lookup yields CDR1 SGHRS and CDR2 YFSETQ. This CDR3 is built from 14 residues. With 3 bases removed from V and 1 base from J, the gap between germline ends came to 9 bases. CDR3 sequence (DNA): TGCGCCAGCAGCTCCTCCGACCGCACAGATACGCAGTATTTT. Translated: CASSSSDRTDTQYF.

This clonotype was observed at least ten times. The J gene is TRBJ2-7, the V gene TRBV28, with 7 bases that match TRBD2. CDR3 size: 15 residues. After removal of 6 bases from V and 1 base from J, the junction contained 9 bases not matched to a gene. Per the germline V gene, CDR1 is MDHEN and CDR2 is SYDVKM. The CDR3 bases are TGTGCCAGCAGACCCCTCGGGGGGAAATCCTACGAGCAGTACTTC. Its translation is CASRPLGGKSYEQYF.

This chain uses TRBV28 with TRBJ2-1, with TRBD1 as a possible D gene (8 bases). Germline CDR1 MDHEN, CDR2 SYDVKM. Between the trimmed V and J ends, which lost 6 bases and 5 bases, there was a span of 17 bases. This CDR3 comprises 15 residues. In DNA form, the CDR3 reads TGTGCCAGCAGCCCACAGGGGGGGGCCCACAATGAGCAGTTCTTC. As protein: CASSPQGGAHNEQFF.

This clonotype was detected only a few times. V usage is TRBV7-9 and J usage is TRBJ1-3, with 9 bases fitting TRBD1. CDR1 is SEHNR and CDR2 is FQNEAQ in the germline V gene (reference sequence). The CDR3 loop spans 16 amino acids. Unmatched junction bases numbered 8, after V lost 1 base and J lost 7 bases. CDR3 sequence (DNA): TGTGCCAGCAGCTTAGAAGCCGGGACAGGGCTTAACACCATATATTTT. Translated: CASSLEAGTGLNTIYF. Using reference TRBV7-9 and TRBJ1-3 for the parts outside the CDR3, the full variable domain is DTGVSQNPRHKITKRGQNVTFRCDPISEHNRLYWYRQTLGQGPEFLTYFQNEAQLEKSRLLSDRFSAERPKGSFSTLEIQRTEQGDSAMYLCASSLEAGTGLNTIYFGEGSWLTVV.

This clonotype was seen a few times. The chain employs TRBV19 and TRBJ1-5, with D uncertain. Germline loops: CDR1 LNHDA, CDR2 SQIVND (reference sequence). The CDR3 loop spans 15 amino acids. Trimming took off 5 bases at V and 9 bases at J, with 20 bases between the two ends. CDR3 DNA: TGTGCCAGTAGTTCGGACGGTGGTGGCGGGATGCCCCAGCATTTT. Translated, it gives CASSSDGGGGMPQHF.

Ten or more counts support this clonotype. The genes are TRBV7-8 and TRBJ2-7, with 9 bases aligning to TRBD2. CDR1 and CDR2 from the germline V gene are SGHVS and FQNEAQ. After removal of 5 bases from V and 3 bases from J, the junction contained 5 bases not matched to a gene. The CDR3 length is 14 residues. The CDR3 sequence: CASSLPSGVYEQYF. The DNA of the CDR3 is TGTGCCAGCAGCCTGCCTAGCGGGGTCTACGAGCAGTACTTC.

This clonotype has more than one count but fewer than ten. The J gene is TRBJ2-3, the V gene TRBV5-4, with TRBD1 as a possible D gene (9 bases). Trimming shortened V by 4 bases and J by 5 bases, and 17 bases separated the two germline ends. The germline CDR1 and CDR2 sequences are SGHNT and YYREEE (reference sequence). The CDR3 sequence is 15 residues long. This chain's CDR3 is CASSAGGQGIDTQYF. CDR3 DNA: TGTGCCAGCAGCGCGGGGGGACAGGGAATAGATACGCAGTATTTT.

This clonotype was seen more than once but under ten times. The gene calls are TRBV4-1 and TRBJ2-7, with 8 bases aligning to TRBD2. V shed 4 bases, J shed 7 bases, and the junction held 9 bases outside the gene matches. The CDR3 sequence is 14 residues long. The germline CDR1 and CDR2 sequences are MGHRA and YSYEKL. As DNA, the CDR3 is TGCGCCAGCAGCCTTAGTGGACTAGCTGAAGAGCAGTACTTC. Protein sequence: CASSLSGLAEEQYF.

The chain couples TRBV19 to TRBJ2-2; 8 positions agree with TRBD1. Germline lookup yields CDR1 LNHDA and CDR2 SQIVND (reference sequence). CDR3 size: 16 residues. Trimming took 6 bases from V and 0 from J; bases not matched to a gene: 6. The CDR3 DNA follows: TGTGCCAGTAGGGCAGACAGGGGACCGAACACCGGGGAGCTGTTTTTT. Protein: CASRADRGPNTGELFF.

The chain has TRBV7-2 and TRBJ1-2; 10 positions match TRBD1. V lost 4 bases, J lost 7 bases, and 9 bases stayed unmatched. Germline-derived CDR1 and CDR2 are SGHTA and FQGNSA. The CDR3 runs 15 residues. DNA of the CDR3: TGTGCCAGCAGCTCCCAGACAGGGGGCTTTGGTGGCTACACCTTC. Amino acid sequence: CASSSQTGGFGGYTF.

This clonotype was picked up many times. The chain recombines TRBV7-2 with TRBJ2-3; 14 bases fit TRBD2. V trimming: 4 bases; J trimming: 1 base; junction bases outside the gene matches: 7. The CDR3 covers 18 residues. Looked up from germline, CDR1 is SGHTA and CDR2 is FQGNSA. This chain's CDR3 is CASSSGLAGGSGTDTQYF. The CDR3 nucleotides read TGTGCCAGCAGCTCAGGACTAGCGGGAGGATCGGGCACAGATACGCAGTATTTT. Full variable domain (outside the CDR3, taken from reference TRBV7-2 and TRBJ2-3): GAGVSQSPSNKVTEKGKDVELRCDPISGHTALYWYRQSLGQGLEFLIYFQGNSAPDKSGLPSDRFSAERTGGSVSTLTIQRTQQEDSAVYLCASSSGLAGGSGTDTQYFGPGTRLTVL.

At least ten counts were recorded for this clonotype. The chain has TRBV20-1 and TRBJ2-7; TRBD1 agrees at 9 bases. J was trimmed by 7 bases and V by 6 bases; bases with no gene match: 16. From germline, CDR1 is DFQATT and CDR2 SNEGSKA (reference sequence). The CDR3 contains 15 residues. The CDR3 region is CSALIKGTGRGEQYF. The CDR3 bases are TGCAGTGCCCTGATTAAAGGGACAGGGAGGGGTGAGCAGTACTTC.

In this sample, this clonotype turned up a few times. The genes are TRBV28 and TRBJ2-3; TRBD2 matches 15 bases. The germline V gene has CDR1 MDHEN and CDR2 SYDVKM. This CDR3 has 19 residues. V lost 6 bases, J lost 6 bases, and 16 bases stayed unmatched. CDR3 in amino acids: CASSSGTGLAGGPRDTQYF. CDR3 coding DNA: TGTGCCAGCAGCTCCGGGACAGGACTAGCGGGAGGGCCTAGGGATACGCAGTATTTT.

This CDR3 reads CASSLMAVNQPQHF. DNA for the CDR3: TGTGCCAGCAGTTTAATGGCGGTCAATCAGCCCCAGCATTTT. The J gene is TRBJ1-5, the V gene TRBV12-3 or TRBV12-4; D gene ambiguous. The V gene lost 2 bases and the J gene lost 3 bases, with 8 bases spanning the gap. This CDR3 is built from 14 residues.